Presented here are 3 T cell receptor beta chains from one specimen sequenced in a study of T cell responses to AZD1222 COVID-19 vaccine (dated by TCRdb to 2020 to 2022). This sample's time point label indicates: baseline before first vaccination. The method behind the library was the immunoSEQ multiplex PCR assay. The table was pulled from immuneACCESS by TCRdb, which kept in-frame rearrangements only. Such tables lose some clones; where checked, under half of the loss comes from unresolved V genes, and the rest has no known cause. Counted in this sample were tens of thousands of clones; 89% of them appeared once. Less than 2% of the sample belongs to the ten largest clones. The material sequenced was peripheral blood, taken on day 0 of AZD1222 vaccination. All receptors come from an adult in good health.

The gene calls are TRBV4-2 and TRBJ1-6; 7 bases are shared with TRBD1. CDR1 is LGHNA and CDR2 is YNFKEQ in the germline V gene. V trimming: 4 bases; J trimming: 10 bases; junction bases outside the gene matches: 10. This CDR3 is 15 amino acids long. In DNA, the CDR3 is TGTGCCAGCAGCCTCGGTAACAGGGGAGAGTCACCCCTCCACTTT. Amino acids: CASSLGNRGESPLHF.

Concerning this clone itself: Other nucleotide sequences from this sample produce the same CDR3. This chain's CDR3 is CASSPLTGNTIYF. The DNA of the CDR3 is TGTGCCAGCAGCCCCCTAACTGGAAACACCATATATTTT. The chain uses TRBV7-8 and TRBJ1-3; no clear D. Germline V gives CDR1 SGHVS, CDR2 FQNEAQ. CDR3 length: 13 residues. Trimming pared 5 bases from V and 2 bases from J, leaving 7 bases between.

The DNA for the CDR3 is TGTGCCAGCAGCGCCCGACTTGTCGAGCAGTACTTC. As protein: CASSARLVEQYF. V usage is TRBV7-9 and J usage is TRBJ2-7; D ambiguous. The CDR3 is 12 amino acids. CDR1 is SEHNR, CDR2 FQNEAQ, per germline (reference sequence). Trimming removed 5 bases at V and 6 bases at J, with 11 bases between.